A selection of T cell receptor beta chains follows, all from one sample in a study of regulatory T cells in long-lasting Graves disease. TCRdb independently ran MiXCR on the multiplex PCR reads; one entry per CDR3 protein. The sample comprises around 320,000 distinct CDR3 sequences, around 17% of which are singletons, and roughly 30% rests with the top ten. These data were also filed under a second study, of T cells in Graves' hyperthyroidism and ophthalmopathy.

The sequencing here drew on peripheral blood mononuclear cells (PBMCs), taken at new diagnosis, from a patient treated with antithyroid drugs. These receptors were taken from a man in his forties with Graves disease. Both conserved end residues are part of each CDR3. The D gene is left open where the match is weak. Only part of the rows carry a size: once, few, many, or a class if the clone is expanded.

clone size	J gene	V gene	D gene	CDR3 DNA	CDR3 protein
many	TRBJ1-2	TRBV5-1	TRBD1	TGCGCCAGCAGCTCCACGACAGGGGTTGACGGCTACACCTTC	CASSSTTGVDGYTF
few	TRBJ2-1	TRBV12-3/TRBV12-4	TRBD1	TGTGCCAGCATCCCACAGGGGTTTTTAATGAATGAGCAGTTCTTC	CASIPQGFLMNEQFF
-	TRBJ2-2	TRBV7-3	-	TGTGCCAGCAGCTTTTCAGGGTTTGGAATGAACACCGGGGAGCTGTTTTTT	CASSFSGFGMNTGELFF
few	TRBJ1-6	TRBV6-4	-	TGTGCCAGCAGCCCCGACAGTGATTCACCCCTCCACTTT	CASSPDSDSPLHF
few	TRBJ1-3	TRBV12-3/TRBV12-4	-	TGTGCCAGCAGTTTAAGGACAGCGAGTTTCTCTGGAAACACCATATATTTT	CASSLRTASFSGNTIYF
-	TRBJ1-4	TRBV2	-	TGTGCCAGCAGCCAACGGGAGGGCGGCTACGAAAAACTGTTTTTT	CASSQREGGYEKLFF
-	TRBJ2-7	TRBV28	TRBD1	TGTGCCATTACACCGGGACAGCTCTACGAGCAGTACTTC	CAITPGQLYEQYF
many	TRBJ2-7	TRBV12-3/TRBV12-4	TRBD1	TGTGCCAGCAGTATGGGGACAGGGGTAAGCGAGCAGTACTTC	CASSMGTGVSEQYF
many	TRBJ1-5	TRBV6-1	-	TGTGCCAGCCATGAGGGATACAATCAGCCCCAGCATTTT	CASHEGYNQPQHF
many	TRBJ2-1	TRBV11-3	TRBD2	TGTGCCAGCAGCTTAATACTAGCGGCCTACAATGAGCAGTTCTTC	CASSLILAAYNEQFF
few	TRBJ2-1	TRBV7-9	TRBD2	TGTGCCAGCAGCTTAGCGGGGGAGGGCGTCGATGAGCAGGTCTTC	CASSLAGEGVDEQVF
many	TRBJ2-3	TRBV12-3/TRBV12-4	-	TGTGCCAGCAGTTGGGAACGGGATACGCAGTATTTT	CASSWERDTQYF
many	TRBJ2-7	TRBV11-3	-	TGTGCCAGCAGCTTAATGGGCTCCCCCCAGCAGTACTTC	CASSLMGSPQQYF
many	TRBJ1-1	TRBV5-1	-	TGCGCCAGCAGCAAATATCCGGCGGGCACTGAAGCTTTCTTT	CASSKYPAGTEAFF
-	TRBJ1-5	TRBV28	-	TGTGCCAGCAGTTTGGGCGGGGGAAATGCGCCCCAGCATTTT	CASSLGGGNAPQHF
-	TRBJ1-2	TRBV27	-	TGTGCCAGCAGTGTAGCCGGAGGGCCCTATGGCTACACCTTC	CASSVAGGPYGYTF
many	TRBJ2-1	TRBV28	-	TGTGCCAGCGTGAGTGCAGGGAGGCTGAATGAGCAGTTCTTC	CASVSAGRLNEQFF
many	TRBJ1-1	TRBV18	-	TGTGCCAGCTCACTCCTAGAAGACACTGAAGCTTTCTTT	CASSLLEDTEAFF
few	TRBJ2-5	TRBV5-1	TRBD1	TGCGCCAGCAGCCCCGGGACAGAGGGAGAGACCCAGTACTTC	CASSPGTEGETQYF
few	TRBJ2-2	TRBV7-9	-	TGTGCCAGCAGCTTATTGTCAGGGCAAGGCACCGGGGAGCTGTTTTTT	CASSLLSGQGTGELFF
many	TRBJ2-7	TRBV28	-	TGTGCCAGCAGTCAACCAAGCAGCCAGGGCACCTACGAGCAGTACTTC	CASSQPSSQGTYEQYF
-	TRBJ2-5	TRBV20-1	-	TGCAGTGCTAGGCCCGGCGCGGGGACCCAGTACTTC	CSARPGAGTQYF
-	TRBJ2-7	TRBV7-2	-	TGTGCCAGCAGCTTATTACCCTACGAGCAGTACTTC	CASSLLPYEQYF
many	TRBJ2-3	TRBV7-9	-	TGTGCCAGCAGCTTAGATCTGGGGCCAAGTACGCAGTATTTT	CASSLDLGPSTQYF
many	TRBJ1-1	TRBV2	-	TGTGCCAGCAGTGTCGAAGGGTCGGGCACTGAAGCTTTCTTT	CASSVEGSGTEAFF
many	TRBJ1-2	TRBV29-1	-	TGCAGCGTTGAAGATCTCCCCAGGGGCTATGGCTACACCTTC	CSVEDLPRGYGYTF
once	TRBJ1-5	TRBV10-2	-	TGCGCCAGCGGGCGAAATCAGCCCCAGCATTTT	CASGRNQPQHF
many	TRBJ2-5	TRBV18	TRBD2	TGTGCCAGCTCACCGGGGAGGGATCAAGAGACCCAGTACTTC	CASSPGRDQETQYF